A single sample is the source of the 21 T cell receptor beta chains below, sequenced in a study of cytomegalovirus exposure and HLA in healthy donors. The primer mix had 60 Vbeta and 13 Jbeta primers. The assay was immunoSEQ multiplex PCR, and TCRdb's table has in-frame clones only and misses some. The sample shows some 130,000 clones, about 78% of them seen only once. Material for sequencing was PBMCs. These receptors were taken from a female donor in good health and CMV-seronegative.

V gene TRBV6-1 combines with J gene TRBJ1-2, with TRBD1 matching 7 bases. The length of the CDR3 is 14 residues. Germline values: CDR1 MNHNS, CDR2 SASEGT. Losses at the gene ends were 5 bases for V and 6 bases for J; bases not matched to a gene: 9. CDR3 bases: TGTGCCAGCAGTCTTTCCACAGGGGTCGATGGCTACACCTTC. Its protein product is CASSLSTGVDGYTF.

CDR3 sequence reads: CASSLGEGSSPLHF. Here the CDR3 DNA reads TGTGCCAGCAGCTTAGGGGAAGGGAGTTCACCCCTCCACTTT. The V gene is TRBV7-9, the J gene TRBJ1-6; no reliable D call. The V gene lost 1 base and the J gene lost 9 bases, with 10 bases spanning the gap. CDR1 is SEHNR, CDR2 FQNEAQ, per germline (reference sequence). The CDR3 extends over 14 amino acids.

The chain uses TRBV27 and TRBJ2-7; unclear D gene. The V gene lost 0 bases and the J gene lost 2 bases, with 17 bases spanning the gap. Germline CDR1 and CDR2: MNHEY and SMNVEV (reference sequence). CDR3 length equals 17 residues. The CDR3 here is CASSLSISEGEPYEQYF. CDR3 sequence (DNA): TGTGCCAGCAGTTTATCTATTTCGGAAGGAGAACCCTACGAGCAGTACTTC.

The genes are TRBV12-1 and TRBJ2-2; no check of the table's D call, TRBD2, against the DNA was made. TRBV12-1 is a recognized pseudogene. CDR3 length: 16 residues. The CDR3 nucleotides read TGTGCCAGCAGCAAACGACTAGCGGTGAACACCGGGGAGCTGTTTTTT. This encodes CASSKRLAVNTGELFF.

The V gene is TRBV7-9, the J gene TRBJ2-3; the match to TRBD2 covers 13 bases. CDR3 length: 15 amino acids. Germline CDR1 SEHNR, CDR2 FQNEAQ (reference sequence). The ends lost 6 bases at V and 2 bases at J; junction bases unmatched: 2. The CDR3 is CASRLAGGTTDTQYF. CDR3 DNA sequence: TGTGCCAGCAGACTAGCGGGAGGGACCACAGATACGCAGTATTTT. Filled out from reference TRBV7-9 and TRBJ2-3, the complete variable domain reads DTGVSQNPRHKITKRGQNVTFRCDPISEHNRLYWYRQTLGQGPEFLTYFQNEAQLEKSRLLSDRFSAERPKGSFSTLEIQRTEQGDSAMYLCASRLAGGTTDTQYFGPGTRLTVL.

This clone showed up just a few times. The chain employs TRBV27 and TRBJ2-3; 7 nucleotides match TRBD2. V trimming: 8 bases; J trimming: 1 base; junction bases outside the gene matches: 6. The CDR3 extends over 14 amino acids. Looked up from germline, CDR1 is MNHEY and CDR2 is SMNVEV (reference sequence). The CDR3 loop is CASRPGGGTDTQYF. In nucleotides, the CDR3 is TGTGCCAGCCGGCCGGGAGGTGGCACAGATACGCAGTATTTT.

This chain joins TRBV19 and TRBJ2-5, with TRBD2 matching over 11 bases. The CDR3 extends over 16 amino acids. V lost 6 bases, J lost 4 bases, and 10 bases stayed unmatched. Germline V CDR1 and CDR2: LNHDA, SQIVND (reference sequence). The CDR3 DNA reads TGTGCCAGTAGCCTGACTAGCGGGATATGGGGAGAGACCCAGTACTTC. It translates to CASSLTSGIWGETQYF.

The chain has TRBV6-5 and TRBJ2-4; 10 nucleotides agree with TRBD2. Germline-derived CDR1 and CDR2 are MNHEY and SVGAGI. CDR3 length equals 15 residues. Losses at the gene ends were 3 bases for V and 9 bases for J; bases not matched to a gene: 8. The CDR3 is CASSYRASGRGIQYF. DNA of the CDR3: TGTGCCAGCAGTTATAGGGCGAGCGGGAGGGGCATTCAGTACTTC.

The chain employs TRBV19 and TRBJ1-1; 9 bases are a match to TRBD1. This CDR3 region has 14 residues. Germline V gene sequence: CDR1 LNHDA, CDR2 SQIVND (reference sequence). V was pared by 7 bases and J by 7 bases, with 10 bases of the junction left unmatched. The CDR3 coding sequence is TGTGCCAGTATTTCAAGGGGACAGGGTCGTGAAGCTTTCTTT. Protein product: CASISRGQGREAFF.

The V gene is TRBV6-5, the J gene TRBJ2-7; tentatively, D is TRBD1 (5 bases). This CDR3 is 14 amino acids long. The V gene lost 0 bases and the J gene lost 0 bases, with 6 bases spanning the gap. Germline CDR1 reads MNHEY; CDR2 reads SVGAGI. CDR3 sequence: CASSYSQGSYEQYF. The DNA for the CDR3 is TGTGCCAGCAGTTACTCGCAGGGCTCCTACGAGCAGTACTTC.

This sequence joins TRBV4-2 and TRBJ1-6, with 9 positions matching TRBD1. This CDR3 has 14 residues. V lost 1 base to trimming and J lost 8 bases; unmatched junction nucleotides: 0. CDR1 is LGHNA, CDR2 YNFKEQ, per germline. The CDR3 spells CASSQGTGDSPLHF. In DNA, the CDR3 is TGTGCCAGCAGCCAAGGGACAGGGGATTCACCCCTCCACTTT.

This chain connects TRBV10-2 to TRBJ1-1, with D tentatively TRBD1 (5 bases). Germline V CDR1 and CDR2: WSHSY, SAAADI. The CDR3 consists of 13 residues. Between the trimmed V and J ends, which lost 5 bases and 1 base, there was a span of 8 bases. DNA of the CDR3: TGCGCCAGCAGTTATACAGGGAACACTGAAGCTTTCTTT. Amino acids: CASSYTGNTEAFF.

This clone has just a few counts. V is TRBV6-1 and J is TRBJ2-1; TRBD2 matches at 9 bases. There are 14 residues in the CDR3. CDR1 and CDR2 (germline): MNHNS, SASEGT. V was pared by 4 bases and J by 7 bases, with 5 bases of the junction left unmatched. CDR3 residues: CASSVPSGNNEQFF. CDR3 coding DNA: TGTGCCAGCAGTGTCCCTAGCGGGAATAATGAGCAGTTCTTC.

V and J are TRBV5-1 and TRBJ2-5; D gene unclear. V was clipped by 2 bases and J by 5 bases, with 10 bases between them. The CDR3 extends over 13 amino acids. Germline loops: CDR1 SGHRS, CDR2 YFSETQ. Written as DNA, the CDR3 is TGCGCCAGCAGCTTCTCTTCCTCGGAGACCCAGTACTTC. It yields the protein CASSFSSSETQYF. Supplemented by reference TRBV5-1 and TRBJ2-5, the full variable domain reads KAGVTQTPRYLIKTRGQQVTLSCSPISGHRSVSWYQQTPGQGLQFLFEYFSETQRNKGNFPGRFSGRQFSNSRSEMNVSTLELGDSALYLCASSFSSSETQYFGPGTRLLVL.

The chain employs TRBV20-1 and TRBJ1-2; D remains ambiguous. The CDR3 totals 11 residues. Deletions cut 5 bases from V and 2 bases from J, with 6 bases between. CDR1 DFQATT and CDR2 SNEGSKA come from the germline V gene (reference sequence). The CDR3 loop is CSAYTNYGYTF. CDR3 bases: TGCAGTGCTTACACAAACTATGGCTACACCTTC.

The chain couples TRBV9 to TRBJ2-3; D is possibly TRBD2 (5 bases). Germline V gene data show CDR1 as SGDLS and CDR2 as YYNGEE. The V gene lost 4 bases and the J gene lost 8 bases, with 14 bases spanning the gap. The CDR3 loop spans 13 amino acids. The CDR3 loop is CASSSLDWGTQYF. The DNA of the CDR3 is TGTGCCAGCAGCTCCTTGGACTGGGGTACGCAGTATTTT.

This clone was counted a few times. The chain recombines TRBV25-1 with TRBJ2-3; 10 bases align to TRBD2. CDR3 size: 17 residues. J was trimmed by 2 bases and V by 3 bases; bases with no gene match: 8. The germline V gene has CDR1 MGHDK and CDR2 SYGVNS. The CDR3 loop reads CASSDYVAGGLTDTQYF. In DNA, the CDR3 is TGTGCCAGCAGTGACTACGTAGCGGGAGGCCTCACAGATACGCAGTATTTT.

The chain joins TRBV25-1 to TRBJ1-4; 10 bases agree with TRBD1. The CDR3 consists of 18 residues. V dropped 6 bases and J dropped 7; count of bases not matched to a gene: 17. CDR1 is MGHDK and CDR2 is SYGVNS in the germline V gene. In nucleotides, the CDR3 is TGTGCCAGCAGAGGAGTCCCGGGACAGGGGTACGGGGGTGAAAAACTGTTTTTT. Protein sequence: CASRGVPGQGYGGEKLFF.

This rearrangement joins TRBV4-3 to TRBJ1-2, with 7 bases that match TRBD1. V trimming: 0 bases; J trimming: 8 bases; junction bases outside the gene matches: 6. The germline V gene has CDR1 LGHNA and CDR2 YSLEER. CDR3 length: 14 amino acids. The CDR3 is CASSQDGTENGYTF. The DNA of the CDR3 is TGCGCCAGCAGCCAAGATGGGACAGAGAACGGCTACACCTTC.

The chain couples TRBV5-1 to TRBJ2-2; TRBD2 aligns across 7 bases. Germline V gives CDR1 SGHRS, CDR2 YFSETQ. With V trimmed by 1 base and J by 6 bases, 3 bases remained unmatched. CDR3 length: 14 amino acids. CDR3 DNA: TGCGCCAGCAGCTTGTACGCGGGAGCCGGGGAGCTGTTTTTT. Amino acid sequence: CASSLYAGAGELFF.

This clone turned up a few times. The rearrangement links TRBV7-9 to TRBJ1-1, with D tentatively TRBD1 (6 bases). With 2 bases removed from V and 3 bases from J, the gap between germline ends came to 10 bases. Per germline, CDR1 SEHNR and CDR2 FQNEAQ (reference sequence). The CDR3 length is 14 residues. The CDR3 DNA follows: TGTGCCAGCAGCTTACAGGGGACGTACACTGAAGCTTTCTTT. Amino acid sequence: CASSLQGTYTEAFF.